The 22 T cell receptor beta chains in this list originate from one sample, sequenced in a study of cytomegalovirus exposure and HLA in healthy donors. Generated by immunoSEQ multiplex PCR, the TCRdb table keeps only in-frame clones and is missing some. The data show some 310,000 clones, approximately 91% seen once. The sample was PBMCs. The origin of the receptors is a man aged 25-40 years in good health and CMV-seronegative.

The gene calls are TRBV5-8 and TRBJ2-7, with 7 bases that match TRBD1. CDR1 and CDR2 (germline): SGHTS, YDEGEE. The CDR3 covers 16 residues. The trim removed 4 bases at V and 2 bases at J, leaving 12 bases unmatched. CDR3 coding DNA: TGTGCCAGCAGCCAAAACACCGGGACAGCCACCTACGAGCAGTACTTC. Amino acids: CASSQNTGTATYEQYF.

The chain has TRBV5-1 and TRBJ1-6, with D perhaps matching TRBD1 (6 bases). From germline, CDR1 is SGHRS and CDR2 YFSETQ. This CDR3 spans 15 amino acids. Trimming took 7 bases from V and 8 from J, leaving 19 bases between them. CDR3 region: CASGRTGQVDSPLHF. Written as DNA, the CDR3 is TGCGCCAGCGGGCGAACGGGACAAGTTGATTCACCCCTCCACTTT.

The rearrangement links TRBV5-1 to TRBJ2-3; TRBD2 aligns across 16 bases. The junction had 8 bases not matched to a gene; V was cut back by 3 bases and J by 1 base. Germline values: CDR1 SGHRS, CDR2 YFSETQ. The CDR3 covers 19 residues. CDR3: CASSYSGTSGGVGTDTQYF. The DNA for the CDR3 is TGCGCCAGCAGCTACTCCGGGACTAGCGGGGGGGTCGGCACAGATACGCAGTATTTT.

Remarks on this clone: Different DNA sequences within this sample yield the same CDR3. The chain recombines TRBV5-6 with TRBJ2-7; weak D call: TRBD1 (5 bases). CDR1 and CDR2 (germline): SGHDT, YYEEEE. The CDR3 is 15 amino acids. The V and J ends lost 4 bases and 0 bases respectively, with 14 bases between them. The CDR3 DNA reads TGTGCCAGCAGCCCGCAAGGGGCCAGCTCCTACGAGCAGTACTTC. Translation: CASSPQGASSYEQYF.

This clone was seen a single time. This chain connects TRBV4-3 to TRBJ1-2, with 8 bases fitting TRBD1. Germline V gene lookup returns CDR1 LGHNA and CDR2 YSLEER. V gave up 0 bases and J gave up 8 bases; unmatched junction bases: 5. The CDR3 covers 14 residues. The CDR3 DNA is TGCGCCAGCAGCCAAGAGTTTGACAGGGGAGGCTACACCTTC. It is translated as CASSQEFDRGGYTF.

This chain links TRBV11-2 with TRBJ2-1; D not resolved. With 2 bases removed from V and 4 bases from J, the gap between germline ends came to 9 bases. The CDR3 totals 14 residues. Germline assignment: CDR1 SGHAT and CDR2 FQNNGV. The CDR3 sequence is CASSLHEKYNEQFF. The CDR3 DNA reads TGTGCCAGCAGCTTACATGAGAAGTACAATGAGCAGTTCTTC.

About this clone itself: A far bigger clonotype differs at one base, so this is likely a read error. The chain employs TRBV7-2 and TRBJ1-3; unclear D gene. CDR1 is SGHTA and CDR2 is FQGNSA in the germline V gene. Trimming left V 5 bases short and J 0 bases short, with 5 bases between. The CDR3 has 13 residues. CDR3 bases: TGTGCCAGCAGCCGAGACTCTGGAAACACCATATATTTT. Protein: CASSRDSGNTIYF. The whole variable domain, remainder taken from reference TRBV7-2 and TRBJ1-3, is GAGVSQSPSNKVTEKGKDVELRCDPISGHTALYWYRQSLGQGLEFLIYFQGNSAPDKSGLPSDRFSAERTGGSVSTLTIQRTQQEDSAVYLCASSRDSGNTIYFGEGSWLTVV.

The chain couples TRBV4-3 to TRBJ2-3; TRBD2 agrees at 10 bases. The germline V gene encodes CDR1 LGHNA and CDR2 YSLEER. The length of the CDR3 is 16 residues. The J segment lost 9 bases and the V segment lost 0 bases, leaving 9 bases of the junction unmatched. CDR3 residues: CASSQDKRGGQSTQYF. CDR3 DNA sequence: TGCGCCAGCAGCCAAGATAAGCGGGGGGGCCAAAGCACGCAGTATTTT.

J is TRBJ1-2 and V is TRBV14; D is unclear. CDR3 size: 13 residues. CDR1 is SGHDN, CDR2 FVKESK, per germline. Trimming took 3 bases from V and 8 from J, leaving 13 bases between them. The CDR3 protein is CASSHTMTSGYTF. The CDR3 coding sequence is TGTGCCAGCAGCCATACTATGACGAGCGGCTACACCTTC. The whole variable domain, remainder taken from reference TRBV14 and TRBJ1-2, is EAGVTQFPSHSVIEKGQTVTLRCDPISGHDNLYWYRRVMGKEIKFLLHFVKESKQDESGMPNNRFLAERTGGTYSTLKVQPAELEDSGVYFCASSHTMTSGYTFGSGTRLTVV.

This clone was found once. The CDR3 DNA sequence: TGTGCCAGCAGCTTGGCGGGGGGGACAGGGGTCAATGAGCAGTTCTTC. Protein: CASSLAGGTGVNEQFF. This chain connects TRBV11-2 to TRBJ2-1; TRBD1 might be the D (10 bases). V lost 3 bases and J lost 6, with 18 bases in between. The CDR3 sequence is 16 residues long. Germline V gene lookup returns CDR1 SGHAT and CDR2 FQNNGV.

The rearrangement joins TRBV7-9 to TRBJ1-5; D not certain. The CDR3 consists of 14 residues. Trimming took 10 bases from V and 4 from J, leaving 17 bases between them. Looked up from germline, CDR1 is SEHNR and CDR2 is FQNEAQ (reference sequence). CDR3 DNA: TGTGCCACCACGGAGGGAGGGTTAAATCAGCCCCAGCATTTT. This encodes CATTEGGLNQPQHF.

The V and J genes are TRBV6-5 and TRBJ1-2, with TRBD1 identical over 8 bases. The ends lost 4 bases at V and 7 bases at J; junction bases unmatched: 5. The CDR3 consists of 13 residues. Per the germline V gene, CDR1 is MNHEY and CDR2 is SVGAGI. CDR3 residues: CASSSTDRAGYTF. For the CDR3, the DNA is TGTGCCAGCAGTTCTACGGACAGGGCTGGCTACACCTTC.

The rearrangement links TRBV18 to TRBJ2-7; TRBD1 aligns across 7 bases. Germline V gene lookup returns CDR1 KGHSH and CDR2 LQKENI. The CDR3 spans 13 residues. V trimming: 3 bases; J trimming: 7 bases; junction bases outside the gene matches: 6. The CDR3 region has the DNA TGTGCCAGCTCACCGAACGACAGGGTTGAGCAGTACTTC. Protein product: CASSPNDRVEQYF.

This chain links TRBV27 with TRBJ1-4; 9 bases line up with TRBD1. This CDR3 comprises 14 residues. With V trimmed by 5 bases and J by 8 bases, 6 bases remained unmatched. Per the germline V gene, CDR1 is MNHEY and CDR2 is SMNVEV (reference sequence). CDR3 residues: CASSSGQGWEKLFF. CDR3 in DNA: TGTGCCAGCAGTAGCGGACAGGGGTGGGAAAAACTGTTTTTT.

The J gene is TRBJ2-7, the V gene TRBV10-2; 9 bases line up with TRBD1. Germline trimming cut 4 bases from V and 2 bases from J; bases unmatched to any gene: 6. CDR1 and CDR2 (germline): WSHSY, SAAADI. The CDR3 runs to 15 residues. The CDR3 spells CASSGPGQGTYEQYF. DNA of the CDR3: TGCGCCAGCAGTGGTCCGGGACAGGGAACCTACGAGCAGTACTTC.

The rearrangement uses TRBV18 and TRBJ2-7; 8 nucleotides match TRBD1. The CDR3 is 15 amino acids. Germline CDR1 reads KGHSH; CDR2 reads LQKENI. The trim removed 3 bases at V and 3 bases at J, leaving 7 bases unmatched. CDR3: CASSPTGAANYEQYF. CDR3 nucleotide sequence: TGTGCCAGCTCACCGACAGGGGCCGCAAACTACGAGCAGTACTTC.

The chain links TRBV7-8 to TRBJ2-7; D ambiguous. Germline V lookup: CDR1 SGHVS, CDR2 FQNEAQ. Trimming removed 5 bases at V and 4 bases at J, with 18 bases between. The length of the CDR3 is 15 residues. CDR3 region: CASSALYTGFYEQYF. The DNA for the CDR3 is TGTGCCAGCAGCGCACTGTACACCGGGTTTTACGAGCAGTACTTC.

The rearrangement joins TRBV14 to TRBJ1-2; a possible D gene is TRBD1 (5 bases). The CDR3 is made up of 15 amino acids. Trimming removed 0 bases from V and 5 bases from J, with 13 bases in between. CDR1 and CDR2 from the germline V gene are SGHDN and FVKESK. Written as DNA, the CDR3 is TGTGCCAGCAGCCAAGAGGCAGGGCGGGGGTATGGCTACACCTTC. Translated, it gives CASSQEAGRGYGYTF. Full variable domain (outside the CDR3, taken from reference TRBV14 and TRBJ1-2): EAGVTQFPSHSVIEKGQTVTLRCDPISGHDNLYWYRRVMGKEIKFLLHFVKESKQDESGMPNNRFLAERTGGTYSTLKVQPAELEDSGVYFCASSQEAGRGYGYTFGSGTRLTVV.

The chain has TRBV25-1 and TRBJ2-2; 11 bases are a match to TRBD2. The germline gives CDR1 MGHDK, CDR2 SYGVNS. The V segment lost 6 bases and the J segment 4 bases; nucleotides outside the gene matches: 7. This CDR3 spans 16 amino acids. CDR3 sequence reads: CASRPPSGGFTGELFF. The CDR3 DNA reads as TGTGCCAGCAGACCCCCTAGCGGGGGGTTCACCGGGGAGCTGTTTTTT.

This clone was seen just once. The genes are TRBV27 and TRBJ2-5; 14 bases are a match to TRBD2. Losses at the gene ends were 4 bases for V and 4 bases for J; bases not matched to a gene: 5. CDR1 is MNHEY and CDR2 is SMNVEV in the germline V gene (reference sequence). This CDR3 comprises 16 residues. DNA for the CDR3: TGTGCCAGCAGTTCGACTAGCGGGGGGGCACGAGAGACCCAGTACTTC. This codes for CASSSTSGGARETQYF.

The chain carries TRBV30 and TRBJ2-5; D possibly corresponds to TRBD1 (6 bases). The germline V and J ends were trimmed by 4 bases and 0 bases, with 15 bases remaining between them. Germline loops: CDR1 GTSNPN, CDR2 SVGIG (reference sequence). This CDR3 has 15 residues. CDR3: CAWTRLTGYQETQYF. The CDR3 nucleotides read TGTGCCTGGACCAGACTGACAGGCTACCAAGAGACCCAGTACTTC.

This chain joins TRBV6-1 and TRBJ1-5; D is possibly TRBD1 (5 bases). Trimming left V 2 bases short and J 7 bases short, with 15 bases between. The V gene's germline CDR1 is MNHNS and CDR2 SASEGT. CDR3 length equals 15 residues. This chain's CDR3 is CASSETAGSGQPQHF. For the CDR3, the DNA is TGTGCCAGCAGTGAAACCGCGGGGTCAGGGCAGCCCCAGCATTTT.